Below, 8 T cell receptor beta chains from the same sample are listed, as sequenced in a study of a mutant IDH1 vaccine in newly diagnosed glioma. Time point meaning: week 23, last vaccination. In the vaccine, a single dose held 300 ug of the mutant IDH1 20-mer peptide, along with topical imiquimod. Clones were read by immunoSEQ multiplex PCR, and TCRdb kept only the in-frame ones, dropping some. The table includes over 45,000 clones, roughly 80% detected once. Which antigens these TCRs recognize remains unknown. The material was PBMCs, obtained from a glioma patient whose treatment included an IDH1 peptide vaccine. Receptors were obtained from a man aged 35 to 55 with glioma.

The gene calls are TRBV2 and TRBJ1-5; 7 bases are a match to TRBD1. The CDR3 sequence is 15 residues long. The germline V gene has CDR1 SNHLY and CDR2 FYNNEI. With 2 bases clipped from V and 6 bases from J, the junction kept 7 bases outside the gene matches. The CDR3 spells CASSETGAYIQPQHF. The CDR3 DNA reads as TGTGCCAGCAGTGAAACAGGGGCGTATATTCAGCCCCAGCATTTT.

The rearrangement links TRBV15 to TRBJ2-7; 9 bases agree with TRBD1. From germline, CDR1 is LNHNV and CDR2 YYDKDF (reference sequence). The V segment lost 3 bases and the J segment 6 bases; nucleotides outside the gene matches: 6. The CDR3 has 14 residues. As DNA, the CDR3 is TGTGCCACCAGCAGGTCGGGACAGGGAAGCGAGCAGTACTTC. Translated: CATSRSGQGSEQYF.

Written as DNA, the CDR3 is TGCGCCAGCAGCACCGGGACTAGCGGGACCTACGAGCAGTACTTC. This sequence encodes CASSTGTSGTYEQYF. The rearrangement links TRBV10-1 to TRBJ2-7, with 13 nucleotides matching TRBD2. The CDR3 consists of 15 residues. Trimming took 6 bases from V and 2 from J; bases not matched to a gene: 4. Per germline, CDR1 WNHNN and CDR2 SYGVQD (reference sequence).

The rearrangement links TRBV9 to TRBJ2-1; possible D gene TRBD2, 5 bases. Looked up from germline, CDR1 is SGDLS and CDR2 is YYNGEE. This CDR3 contains 14 residues. Trimming removed 0 bases at V and 3 bases at J, with 7 bases between. CDR3 coding DNA: TGTGCCAGCAGCGTAGGTGAGGGCTACAATGAGCAGTTCTTC. Translating gives CASSVGEGYNEQFF.

The chain couples TRBV6-5 to TRBJ2-7; D remains unclear. CDR1 and CDR2 (germline): MNHEY, SVGAGI. CDR3 length: 12 amino acids. V shed 4 bases and J shed 6 bases, with 10 bases lying between them. The CDR3 sequence is CASSSPGIEQYF. As DNA, the CDR3 is TGTGCCAGCAGTTCCCCTGGTATCGAGCAGTACTTC.

The gene calls are TRBV6-4 and TRBJ2-5; D call uncertain. V was trimmed by 0 bases and J by 5 bases, leaving 13 bases between them. Germline lookup yields CDR1 MRHNA and CDR2 SNTAGT. The CDR3 consists of 15 residues. For the CDR3, the DNA is TGTGCCAGCAGTGACTCTTTTAGGGCCGGGGAGACCCAGTACTTC. Residues: CASSDSFRAGETQYF.

V is TRBV19 and J is TRBJ1-1; D is unclear. The CDR3 is 13 amino acids. The germline CDR1 and CDR2 sequences are LNHDA and SQIVND (reference sequence). The V and J ends lost 5 bases and 6 bases respectively, with 13 bases between them. CDR3: CASSFAGESEAFF. For the CDR3, the DNA is TGTGCCAGTAGTTTTGCGGGAGAGTCTGAAGCTTTCTTT.

The chain carries TRBV7-9 and TRBJ2-7, with 10 bases aligning to TRBD1. The junction had 3 bases not matched to a gene; V was cut back by 5 bases and J by 11 bases. Germline V CDR1 and CDR2: SEHNR, FQNEAQ (reference sequence). The CDR3 consists of 11 residues. The chain's CDR3 is CASSGQGVEYF. The CDR3 DNA sequence: TGTGCCAGCAGCGGACAGGGGGTGGAGTACTTC.